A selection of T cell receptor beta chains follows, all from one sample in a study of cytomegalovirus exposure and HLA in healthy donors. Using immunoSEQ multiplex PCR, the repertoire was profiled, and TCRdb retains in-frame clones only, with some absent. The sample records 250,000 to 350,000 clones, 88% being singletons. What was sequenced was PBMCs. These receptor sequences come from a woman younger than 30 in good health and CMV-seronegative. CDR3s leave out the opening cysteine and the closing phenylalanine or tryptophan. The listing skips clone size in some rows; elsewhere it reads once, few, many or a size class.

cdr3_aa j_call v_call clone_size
ASTLGGLAYEQY TRBJ2-7 TRBV5-1 -
ASSEGGTGGSEQF TRBJ2-1 TRBV6-1 -
ASSMGQGAFYEQY TRBJ2-7 TRBV18 -
ASSSDRVETQY TRBJ2-5 TRBV2 few
ASSRQGYNGELF TRBJ2-2 TRBV10-2 -
ASSVPGQGYENEKLF TRBJ1-4 TRBV2 -
ASSQQGAGELF TRBJ2-2 TRBV5-4 -
ASSLEGGTGNEQF TRBJ2-1 TRBV11-1 -
AISESGGTDTQY TRBJ2-3 TRBV10-3 -
ASSQSIAGLNIQY TRBJ2-4 TRBV4-3 -
ASSLGSVYTEAF TRBJ1-1 TRBV7-6 -
ASDFQTYNEQF TRBJ2-1 TRBV6-4 -
ASSSTSGRATGELF TRBJ2-2 TRBV7-8 -
SVAYGTGDGYT TRBJ1-2 TRBV29-1 -
ASSLKPSWGPAGRTDTQY TRBJ2-3 TRBV7-3 -
ASSQDRTARSGNTIY TRBJ1-3 TRBV4-1 -
ASSVEASGIPHNEQF TRBJ2-1 TRBV9 -
ASSLWTGTNTEAF TRBJ1-1 TRBV28 -
ASSPGLADYEQY TRBJ2-7 TRBV28 -
ATSRDPGGLGNTIY TRBJ1-3 TRBV15 -
ASSPFPGNGNTIY TRBJ1-3 TRBV28 -
ASSARQGVLTNEKLF TRBJ1-4 TRBV19 -
ASRPPGQGYDGYT TRBJ1-2 TRBV6-5 once
ASRRRRPAGESQY TRBJ2-5 TRBV28 -